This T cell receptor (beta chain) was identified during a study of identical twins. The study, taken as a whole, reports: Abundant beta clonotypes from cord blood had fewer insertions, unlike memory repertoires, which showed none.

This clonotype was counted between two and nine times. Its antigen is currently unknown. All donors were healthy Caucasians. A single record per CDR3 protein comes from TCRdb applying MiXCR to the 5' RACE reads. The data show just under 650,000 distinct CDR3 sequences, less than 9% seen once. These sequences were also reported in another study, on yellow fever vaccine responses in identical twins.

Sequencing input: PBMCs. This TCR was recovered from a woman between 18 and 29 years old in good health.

The CDR3 DNA follows: TGCGCCAGCAGAGCCAGCTTAAACTCCTACGAGCAGTACTTC. Translation: CASRASLNSYEQYF. V gene TRBV5-1 combines with J gene TRBJ2-7, with D unclear. This CDR3 contains 14 residues. Trimming stripped 5 bases from V and 0 bases from J, with 12 bases between. Germline CDR1 reads SGHRS; CDR2 reads YFSETQ. Together with reference TRBV5-1 and TRBJ2-7, the CDR3 gives the full variable domain: KAGVTQTPRYLIKTRGQQVTLSCSPISGHRSVSWYQQTPGQGLQFLFEYFSETQRNKGNFPGRFSGRQFSNSRSEMNVSTLELGDSALYLCASRASLNSYEQYFGPGTRLTVT.